One sample yielded the 25 T cell receptor beta chains listed below, sequenced in a study of blood T cell repertoires in COVID-19 (dated by TCRdb to the early 2020s). The method behind the library was the immunoSEQ multiplex PCR assay. What TCRdb holds here is the immuneACCESS table cut down to in-frame rearrangements. Part of the clones is not present; checked against another copy, under half of the missing clones reflect an unresolved V gene, and the others are unexplained. This sample is represented by around 190,000 clones; 75% to 90% of them were singletons. Jointly, the top ten make up roughly 8.2% of the sample. The sample was peripheral blood. The source of these receptors is a woman aged 55-75 years with acute or convalescent COVID-19.

J is TRBJ1-2 and V is TRBV7-9; 9 bases are a match to TRBD1. J was trimmed by 8 bases and V by 5 bases; bases with no gene match: 6. The germline CDR1 and CDR2 sequences are SEHNR and FQNEAQ (reference sequence). The CDR3 totals 13 residues. The CDR3 protein is CASSQGQGNGYTF. The CDR3 DNA sequence: TGTGCCAGCAGCCAGGGACAGGGAAACGGCTACACCTTC. Based on the CDR3 plus reference TRBV7-9 and TRBJ1-2, the full variable domain is DTGVSQNPRHKITKRGQNVTFRCDPISEHNRLYWYRQTLGQGPEFLTYFQNEAQLEKSRLLSDRFSAERPKGSFSTLEIQRTEQGDSAMYLCASSQGQGNGYTFGSGTRLTVV.

This clone was counted only a few times. This chain uses TRBV10-1 with TRBJ2-7; 7 bases align to TRBD2. V shed 6 bases and J 1 base; nucleotides not matched to a gene: 3. Per the germline V gene, CDR1 is WNHNN and CDR2 is SYGVQD (reference sequence). The CDR3 totals 13 residues. The CDR3 coding sequence is TGCGCCAGCAGACGCGGGAGATCCTACGAGCAGTACGTC. It translates to CASRRGRSYEQYV.

Only a few counts were recorded for this clone. The V and J genes are TRBV7-8 and TRBJ1-2, with D unresolved. V lost 4 bases and J lost 8, with 23 bases in between. The germline V gene encodes CDR1 SGHVS and CDR2 FQNEAQ. The CDR3 spans 16 residues. The CDR3, as DNA: TGTGCCAGCAGCTCAGTGACTAGGACTCCGAGGCAAGGCTACACCTTC. Translation: CASSSVTRTPRQGYTF.

This clone was picked up a small number of times. The gene calls are TRBV7-9 and TRBJ2-5; D might be TRBD1 (6 bases). V was shortened by 5 bases and J by 5 bases, with 12 bases between the two germline ends. Germline V gene data show CDR1 as SEHNR and CDR2 as FQNEAQ (reference sequence). CDR3 length: 13 residues. The CDR3 DNA reads as TGTGCCAGCAGCCCGGGACACTTCGAGACCCAGTACTTC. It is translated as CASSPGHFETQYF.

The CDR3 loop is CASSSGGRGANTEAFF. In DNA, the CDR3 is TGTGCCAGCAGTTCCGGGGGCAGGGGGGCTAACACTGAAGCTTTCTTT. V gene TRBV28 combines with J gene TRBJ1-1, with 7 bases that match TRBD1. The CDR3 sequence is 16 residues long. Germline trimming cut 4 bases from V and 2 bases from J; bases unmatched to any gene: 10. Germline-derived CDR1 and CDR2 are MDHEN and SYDVKM.

This clone was counted a few times. The V call is TRBV7-3, the J call TRBJ1-1; D possibly corresponds to TRBD1 (6 bases). The germline V and J ends were trimmed by 5 bases and 3 bases, with 10 bases remaining between them. The CDR3 contains 13 residues. Per germline, CDR1 SGHTA and CDR2 FQGTGA. CDR3: CASSDQGYTEAFF. In DNA form, the CDR3 reads TGTGCCAGCAGCGATCAGGGGTACACTGAAGCTTTCTTT.

The chain joins TRBV9 to TRBJ2-4; maybe TRBD1 (7 bases). The V gene's germline CDR1 is SGDLS and CDR2 YYNGEE. Trimming took off 0 bases at V and 6 bases at J, with 16 bases between the two ends. The CDR3 totals 16 residues. Here the CDR3 DNA reads TGTGCCAGCAGCGTAGAAGGAGGGGGCGCCGGAAACATTCAGTACTTC. Its translation: CASSVEGGGAGNIQYF.

This clone has only one observation. J is TRBJ1-1 and V is TRBV2; 8 nucleotides align to TRBD1. The CDR3 runs to 13 residues. Germline CDR1 SNHLY, CDR2 FYNNEI. With 6 bases clipped from V and 8 bases from J, the junction kept 8 bases outside the gene matches. The CDR3 sequence: CASRPTGVVEAFF. The CDR3 coding sequence is TGTGCCAGCAGACCGACAGGGGTCGTGGAAGCTTTCTTT.

This chain joins TRBV28 and TRBJ1-4; the match to TRBD1 covers 10 bases. V lost 4 bases, J lost 8 bases, and 7 bases stayed unmatched. Germline CDR1 is MDHEN and CDR2 is SYDVKM. The CDR3 is made up of 15 amino acids. This chain's CDR3 is CASSSLGTGEEKLFF. In nucleotides, the CDR3 is TGTGCCAGCAGTTCCTTGGGGACAGGGGAAGAAAAACTGTTTTTT. Variable domain in full (rest from reference TRBV28 and TRBJ1-4): DVKVTQSSRYLVKRTGEKVFLECVQDMDHENMFWYRQDPGLGLRLIYFSYDVKMKEKGDIPEGYSVSREKKERFSLILESASTNQTSMYLCASSSLGTGEEKLFFGSGTQLSVL.

This clone was detected only a few times. The V call is TRBV5-1, the J call TRBJ2-3, with 9 bases matching TRBD2. The CDR3 length is 16 residues. The trim removed 3 bases at V and 1 base at J, leaving 6 bases unmatched. The germline CDR1 and CDR2 sequences are SGHRS and YFSETQ. The CDR3 region is CASSSVLAGGTDTQYF. The CDR3 coding sequence is TGCGCCAGCAGCTCAGTACTAGCGGGCGGCACAGATACGCAGTATTTT. Together with reference TRBV5-1 and TRBJ2-3, the CDR3 gives the full variable domain: KAGVTQTPRYLIKTRGQQVTLSCSPISGHRSVSWYQQTPGQGLQFLFEYFSETQRNKGNFPGRFSGRQFSNSRSEMNVSTLELGDSALYLCASSSVLAGGTDTQYFGPGTRLTVL.

The chain carries TRBV30 and TRBJ1-6; D uncertain. V shed 1 base and J shed 6 bases, with 16 bases lying between them. The CDR3 runs 16 residues. Looked up from germline, CDR1 is GTSNPN and CDR2 is SVGIG (reference sequence). This chain's CDR3 is CAWSGPRGGGNSPLHF. As DNA, the CDR3 is TGTGCCTGGAGTGGTCCCCGAGGCGGAGGTAATTCACCCCTCCACTTT.

V is TRBV6-5 and J is TRBJ1-2; the match to TRBD1 covers 7 bases. J was trimmed by 5 bases and V by 6 bases; bases with no gene match: 9. Germline V gives CDR1 MNHEY, CDR2 SVGAGI. The CDR3 is made up of 14 amino acids. The CDR3 DNA reads as TGTGCCAGCAGCCCGACAGGGCTCGGTTATGGCTACACCTTC. It yields the protein CASSPTGLGYGYTF.

The chain uses TRBV2 and TRBJ1-2; 7 nucleotides agree with TRBD1. This CDR3 is 13 amino acids long. Germline CDR1 is SNHLY and CDR2 is FYNNEI. Losses at the gene ends were 6 bases for V and 6 bases for J; bases not matched to a gene: 7. CDR3 DNA: TGTGCCAGCAGCGATAACAGGGGAGATGGCTACACCTTC. It translates to CASSDNRGDGYTF.

The chain joins TRBV18 to TRBJ2-1; D is ambiguous. Germline CDR1 and CDR2: KGHSH and LQKENI. This CDR3 has 13 amino acids. V lost 0 bases to trimming and J lost 9 bases, with 9 bases between them. In DNA, the CDR3 is TGTGCCAGCTCACCACCAGATAGTAGTGAGCAGTTCTTC. Translated: CASSPPDSSEQFF.

This chain links TRBV3-1 (or the pseudogene TRBV3-2) with TRBJ2-1, with 11 bases that match TRBD2. The germline V gene has CDR1 LGHDT and CDR2 YNNKEL (reference sequence). The CDR3 is 17 amino acids. V was clipped by 3 bases and J by 8 bases; unmatched bases: 12. The CDR3 DNA is TGTGCCAGCAGCCAGGAGACCCTAGCGGGAGGAGCGCATGAGCAGTTCTTC. Protein sequence: CASSQETLAGGAHEQFF.

The chain combines TRBV9 with TRBJ2-7, with 8 bases fitting TRBD2. The ends lost 2 bases at V and 5 bases at J; junction bases unmatched: 9. This CDR3 has 15 residues. Germline V lookup: CDR1 SGDLS, CDR2 YYNGEE. The CDR3 nucleotides read TGTGCCAGCAGCGTCTCGGGTAGCGGGAACCACGAGCAGTACTTC. Translated, it gives CASSVSGSGNHEQYF. The full variable domain, with the rest looked up from reference TRBV9 and TRBJ2-7, is DSGVTQTPKHLITATGQRVTLRCSPRSGDLSVYWYQQSLDQGLQFLIQYYNGEERAKGNILERFSAQQFPDLHSELNLSSLELGDSALYFCASSVSGSGNHEQYFGPGTRLTVT.

This chain joins TRBV7-2 and TRBJ1-1; possibly TRBD1 for D (5 bases). Trimming shortened V by 1 base and J by 1 base, and 10 bases separated the two germline ends. This CDR3 spans 15 amino acids. Germline V gene sequence: CDR1 SGHTA, CDR2 FQGNSA. CDR3 sequence reads: CASSLEAGRNTEAFF. CDR3 in DNA: TGTGCCAGCAGCTTAGAGGCGGGGCGGAACACTGAAGCTTTCTTT.

This clone appeared a single time. The same CDR3 also results from other DNA sequences found in this sample. The chain employs TRBV7-9 and TRBJ1-3; TRBD1 is a possible D gene (5 bases). CDR3 length equals 16 residues. CDR1 is SEHNR, CDR2 FQNEAQ, per germline (reference sequence). V gave up 0 bases and J gave up 0 bases, with 9 bases separating them. The CDR3 DNA sequence: TGTGCCAGCAGCTTAGCGGGGGGAGGCTCTGGAAACACCATATATTTT. Translating it yields CASSLAGGGSGNTIYF.

The genes are TRBV6-5 and TRBJ1-4; maybe TRBD1 (5 bases). This CDR3 region has 14 residues. V lost 2 bases to trimming and J lost 8 bases, with 12 bases between them. Germline CDR1 reads MNHEY; CDR2 reads SVGAGI. The CDR3 region is CASSYNLKGEKLFF. CDR3 nucleotide sequence: TGTGCCAGCAGTTACAACCTTAAGGGGGAAAAACTGTTTTTT.

In the case of this clone: One junction end does not reproduce the germline sequence, and a read error may be involved. J is TRBJ2-2 and V is TRBV2, with 7 bases identical to TRBD2. Germline V gene data show CDR1 as SNHLY and CDR2 as FYNNEI. The CDR3 has 16 amino acids. The CDR3 nucleotides are TGTGCCAGCAGTGCCGAGCGGGGAACGGGAGCCGGTGAGCTGTTTTTT. Translation: CASSAERGTGAGELFF.

The chain recombines TRBV10-2 with TRBJ1-1; D possibly corresponds to TRBD1 (6 bases). The germline gives CDR1 WSHSY, CDR2 SAAADI. The V end was cut by 2 bases, the J end by 8 bases, with 15 bases between. The CDR3 loop spans 14 amino acids. The CDR3 sequence is CASSEGQIISEAFF. The CDR3 DNA is TGCGCCAGCAGTGAGGGACAGATCATATCGGAAGCTTTCTTT.

The rearrangement links TRBV2 to TRBJ2-5, with D maybe TRBD2 (6 bases). The V end lost 4 bases, the J end lost 1 base, and 13 bases lay between the germline ends. This CDR3 comprises 15 residues. Per germline, CDR1 SNHLY and CDR2 FYNNEI. The CDR3 loop reads CASSVSGVAQETQYF. In DNA, the CDR3 is TGTGCCAGCAGTGTTTCGGGAGTGGCCCAAGAGACCCAGTACTTC.

This clone showed up just once. V gene TRBV12-2 combines with J gene TRBJ2-1; TRBD2, the table's D call, was not compared with the DNA. TRBV12-2 is a listed pseudogene. The CDR3 is 19 amino acids. CDR3 sequence (DNA): TGTGCAAGTCGCTCCCCGGCGGGGGGACTAGCGTCCCCCTACAATGAGCAGTTCTTC. Its protein is CASRSPAGGLASPYNEQFF.

V gene TRBV3-1 (or the pseudogene TRBV3-2) combines with J gene TRBJ2-1; weak D call: TRBD2 (5 bases). The V gene's germline CDR1 is LGHDT and CDR2 YNNKEL (reference sequence). CDR3 length equals 15 residues. V was cut by 0 bases and J by 7 bases, with 13 bases left in between. The DNA for the CDR3 is TGTGCCAGCAGCCAAGAAGAGGGCCTCAGGAATGAGCAGTTCTTC. Protein sequence: CASSQEEGLRNEQFF.

The rearrangement links TRBV7-9 to TRBJ2-7, with D possibly matching TRBD1 (6 bases). The V gene lost 1 base and the J gene lost 1 base, with 11 bases spanning the gap. The CDR3 extends over 15 amino acids. Germline CDR1 is SEHNR and CDR2 is FQNEAQ (reference sequence). CDR3 protein: CASSLEDRGSYEQYF. CDR3 DNA: TGTGCCAGCAGCTTAGAGGACAGAGGTTCCTACGAGCAGTACTTC.